One sample yielded the 3 T cell receptor beta chains listed below, sequenced in a study of identifying expanded T cells in peripheral blood. The repertoire was sequenced with immunoSEQ multiplex PCR; TCRdb's copy has only in-frame clones and lacks some. Of 90,000 to 100,000 clones listed, approximately 88% are singletons. Input material: blood. Source of these receptors: a person aged 18 to 75 in good health.

The V and J genes are TRBV6-6 and TRBJ1-4; a possible D gene is TRBD1 (6 bases). This CDR3 is 15 amino acids long. V was trimmed by 6 bases and J by 8 bases, leaving 19 bases between them. Germline lookup yields CDR1 MNHNY and CDR2 SVGAGI (reference sequence). Here the CDR3 DNA reads TGTGCCAGCAGCGGAAACTCAGGGGCAGGCGAAAAACTGTTTTTT. It translates to CASSGNSGAGEKLFF.

Remarks on this clone: Given a much more abundant clone one base away, this may be a read error. The chain carries TRBV30 and TRBJ2-2; D remains unclear. The CDR3 spans 13 residues. The germline V gene encodes CDR1 GTSNPN and CDR2 SVGIG (reference sequence). The CDR3 is CAWSLGSTEELFF. CDR3 nucleotides: TGTGCCTGGAGTCTCGGTAGCACCGAGGAGCTGTTTTTT.

The chain combines TRBV9 with TRBJ2-1, with TRBD1 matching 7 bases. Germline V gene data show CDR1 as SGDLS and CDR2 as YYNGEE. V lost 4 bases, J lost 7 bases, and 11 bases stayed unmatched. This CDR3 has 15 amino acids. The CDR3 DNA is TGTGCCAGCAGCTTCACGACAGGGCTGGGAAATGAGCAGTTCTTC. Its protein is CASSFTTGLGNEQFF.